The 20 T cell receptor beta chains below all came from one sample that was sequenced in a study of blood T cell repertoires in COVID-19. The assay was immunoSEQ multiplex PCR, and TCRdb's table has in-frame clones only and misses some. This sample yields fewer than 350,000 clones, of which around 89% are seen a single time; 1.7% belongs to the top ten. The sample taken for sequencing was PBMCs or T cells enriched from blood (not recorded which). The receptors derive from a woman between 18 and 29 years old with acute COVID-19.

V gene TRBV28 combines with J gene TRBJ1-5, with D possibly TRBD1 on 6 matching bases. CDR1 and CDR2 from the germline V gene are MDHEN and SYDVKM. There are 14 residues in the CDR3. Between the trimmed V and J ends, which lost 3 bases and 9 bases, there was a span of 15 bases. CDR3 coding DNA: TGTGCCAGCAGTTTCCCCCTTACAGGGCGGCCCCAGCATTTT. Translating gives CASSFPLTGRPQHF. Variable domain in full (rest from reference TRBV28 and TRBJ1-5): DVKVTQSSRYLVKRTGEKVFLECVQDMDHENMFWYRQDPGLGLRLIYFSYDVKMKEKGDIPEGYSVSREKKERFSLILESASTNQTSMYLCASSFPLTGRPQHFGDGTRLSIL.

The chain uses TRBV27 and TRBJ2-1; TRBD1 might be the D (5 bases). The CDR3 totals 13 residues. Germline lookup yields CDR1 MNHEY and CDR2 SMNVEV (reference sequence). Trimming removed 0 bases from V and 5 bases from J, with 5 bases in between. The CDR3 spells CASSLSGDNEQFF. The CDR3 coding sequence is TGTGCCAGCAGTTTATCAGGGGACAATGAGCAGTTCTTC.

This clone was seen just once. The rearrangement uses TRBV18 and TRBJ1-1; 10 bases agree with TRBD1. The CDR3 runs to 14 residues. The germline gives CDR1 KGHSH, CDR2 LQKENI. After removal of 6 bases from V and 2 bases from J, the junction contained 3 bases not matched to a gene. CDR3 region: CASSRDRGNTEAFF. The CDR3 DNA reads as TGTGCCAGCTCCCGGGACAGGGGAAACACTGAAGCTTTCTTT.

CDR3 amino acids: CASSGEGGLHYGYTF. Written as DNA, the CDR3 is TGTGCCAGCAGCGGCGAGGGCGGGCTCCACTATGGCTACACCTTC. The chain has TRBV9 and TRBJ1-2; D is unresolved. Germline V gives CDR1 SGDLS, CDR2 YYNGEE. The germline V and J ends were trimmed by 3 bases and 3 bases, with 15 bases remaining between them. The CDR3 covers 15 residues.

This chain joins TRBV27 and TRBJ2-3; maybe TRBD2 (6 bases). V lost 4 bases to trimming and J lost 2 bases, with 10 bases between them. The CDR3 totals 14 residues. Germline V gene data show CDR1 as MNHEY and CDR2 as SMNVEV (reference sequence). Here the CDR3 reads CASSSTGATDTQYF. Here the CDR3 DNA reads TGTGCCAGCAGTTCCACGGGAGCCACAGATACGCAGTATTTT.

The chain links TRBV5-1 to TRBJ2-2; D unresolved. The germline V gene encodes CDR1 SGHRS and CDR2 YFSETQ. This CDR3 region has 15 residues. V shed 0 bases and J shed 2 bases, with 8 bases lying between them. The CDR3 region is CASSLGTANTGELFF. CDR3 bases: TGCGCCAGCAGCTTGGGAACAGCAAACACCGGGGAGCTGTTTTTT.

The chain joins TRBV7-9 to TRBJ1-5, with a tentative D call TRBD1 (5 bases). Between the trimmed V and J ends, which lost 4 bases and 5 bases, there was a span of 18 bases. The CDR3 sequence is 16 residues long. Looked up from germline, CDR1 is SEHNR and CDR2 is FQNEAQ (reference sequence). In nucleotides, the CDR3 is TGTGCCAGCAGCTCCCCAGGCGGCCAGGGTGATCAGCCCCAGCATTTT. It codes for CASSSPGGQGDQPQHF.

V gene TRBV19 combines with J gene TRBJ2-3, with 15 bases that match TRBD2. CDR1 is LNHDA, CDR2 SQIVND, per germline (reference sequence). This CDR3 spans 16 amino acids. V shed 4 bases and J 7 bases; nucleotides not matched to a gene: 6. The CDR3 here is CASSTGTSGRIYTQYF. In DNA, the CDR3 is TGTGCCAGTAGTACCGGGACTAGCGGGAGGATATATACGCAGTATTTT. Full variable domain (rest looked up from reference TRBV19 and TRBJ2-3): DGGITQSPKYLFRKEGQNVTLSCEQNLNHDAMYWYRQDPGQGLRLIYYSQIVNDFQKGDIAEGYSVSREKKESFPLTVTSAQKNPTAFYLCASSTGTSGRIYTQYFGPGTRLTVL.

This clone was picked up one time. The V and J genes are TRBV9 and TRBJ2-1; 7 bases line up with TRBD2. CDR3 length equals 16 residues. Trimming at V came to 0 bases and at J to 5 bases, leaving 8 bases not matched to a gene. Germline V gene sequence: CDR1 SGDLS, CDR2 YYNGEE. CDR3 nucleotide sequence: TGTGCCAGCAGCGTAGAGCTCTGGGAGGGTGACAATGAGCAGTTCTTC. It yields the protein CASSVELWEGDNEQFF.

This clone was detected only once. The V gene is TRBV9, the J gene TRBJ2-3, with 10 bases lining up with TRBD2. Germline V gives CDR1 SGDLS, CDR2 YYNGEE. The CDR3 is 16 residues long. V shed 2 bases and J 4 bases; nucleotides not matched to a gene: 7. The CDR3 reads CASSVGTLAGADTQYF. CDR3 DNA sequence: TGTGCCAGCAGCGTGGGAACCCTAGCGGGAGCAGATACGCAGTATTTT.

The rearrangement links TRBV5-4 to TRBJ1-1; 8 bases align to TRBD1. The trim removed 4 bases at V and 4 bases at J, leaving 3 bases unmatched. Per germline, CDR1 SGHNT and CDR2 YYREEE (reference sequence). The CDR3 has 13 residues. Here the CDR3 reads CASSETGATEAFF. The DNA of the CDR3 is TGTGCCAGCAGCGAGACAGGGGCCACTGAAGCTTTCTTT. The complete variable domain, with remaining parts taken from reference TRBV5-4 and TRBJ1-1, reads ETGVTQSPTHLIKTRGQQVTLRCSSQSGHNTVSWYQQALGQGPQFIFQYYREEENGRGNFPPRFSGLQFPNYSSELNVNALELDDSALYLCASSETGATEAFFGQGTRLTVV.

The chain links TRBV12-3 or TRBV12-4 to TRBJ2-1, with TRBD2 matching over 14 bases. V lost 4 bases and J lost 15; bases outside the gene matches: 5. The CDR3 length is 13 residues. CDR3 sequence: CASSSGLAGEGFF. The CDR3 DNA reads TGTGCCAGCAGTTCGGGACTAGCGGGAGAGGGGTTCTTC.

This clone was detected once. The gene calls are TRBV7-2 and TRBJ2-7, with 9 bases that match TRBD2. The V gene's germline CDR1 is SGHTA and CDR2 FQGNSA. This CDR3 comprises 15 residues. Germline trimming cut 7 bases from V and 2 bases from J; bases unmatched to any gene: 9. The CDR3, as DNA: TGTGCCAGCAACCCGTGGGCGGGAGGGCCCTACGAGCAGTACTTC. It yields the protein CASNPWAGGPYEQYF.

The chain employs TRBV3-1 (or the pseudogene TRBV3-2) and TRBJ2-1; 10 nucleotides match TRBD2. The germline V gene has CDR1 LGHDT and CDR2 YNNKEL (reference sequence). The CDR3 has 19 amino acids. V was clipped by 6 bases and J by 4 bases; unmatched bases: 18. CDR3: CASRSRGTSGTPGYNEQFF. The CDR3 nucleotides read TGTGCCAGCAGGTCAAGGGGTACTAGCGGGACTCCCGGGTACAATGAGCAGTTCTTC.

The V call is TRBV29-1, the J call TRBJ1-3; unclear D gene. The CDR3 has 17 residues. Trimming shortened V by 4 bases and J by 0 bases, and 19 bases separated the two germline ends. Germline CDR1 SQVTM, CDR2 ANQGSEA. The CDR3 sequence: CSVVVRGPASSGNTIYF. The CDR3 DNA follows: TGCAGCGTTGTAGTCCGTGGGCCGGCGTCCTCTGGAAACACCATATATTTT.

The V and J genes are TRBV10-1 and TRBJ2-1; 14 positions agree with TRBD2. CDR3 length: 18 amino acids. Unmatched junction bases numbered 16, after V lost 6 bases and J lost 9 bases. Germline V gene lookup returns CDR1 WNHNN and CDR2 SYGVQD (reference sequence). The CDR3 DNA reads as TGCGCCAGCAGACGCTCCTCGTCAGGGACTAGCGGGAGTTGTGAGCAGTTCTTC. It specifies CASRRSSSGTSGSCEQFF.

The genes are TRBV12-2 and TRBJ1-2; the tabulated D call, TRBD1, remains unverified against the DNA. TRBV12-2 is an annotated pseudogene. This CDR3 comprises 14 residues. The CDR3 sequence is CASRRPGTGFGYTF. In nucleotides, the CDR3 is TGTGCAAGTCGCCGTCCCGGGACAGGGTTTGGCTACACCTTC.

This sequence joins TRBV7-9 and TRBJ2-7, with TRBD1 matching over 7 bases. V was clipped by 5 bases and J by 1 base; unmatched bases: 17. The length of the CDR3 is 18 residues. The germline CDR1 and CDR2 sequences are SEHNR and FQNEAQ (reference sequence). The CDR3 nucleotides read TGTGCCAGCAGCCCCCACCCCGTAGGGACAGCTTATTCCTACGAGCAGTACTTC. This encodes CASSPHPVGTAYSYEQYF.

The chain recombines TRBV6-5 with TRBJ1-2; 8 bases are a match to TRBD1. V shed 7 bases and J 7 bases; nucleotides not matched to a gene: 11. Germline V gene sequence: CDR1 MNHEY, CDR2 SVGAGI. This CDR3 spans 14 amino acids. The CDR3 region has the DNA TGTGCCAGCAACACAGGGGCAGGGGGCGGTGGCTACACCTTC. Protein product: CASNTGAGGGGYTF.

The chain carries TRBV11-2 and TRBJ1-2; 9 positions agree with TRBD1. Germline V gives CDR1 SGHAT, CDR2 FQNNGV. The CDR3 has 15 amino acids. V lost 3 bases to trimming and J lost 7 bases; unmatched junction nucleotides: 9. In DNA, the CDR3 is TGTGCCAGCAGCTTGTTGGGGGGACAGGGTGCTGGCTACACCTTC. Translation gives CASSLLGGQGAGYTF. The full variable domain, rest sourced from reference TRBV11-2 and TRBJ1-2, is EAGVAQSPRYKIIEKRQSVAFWCNPISGHATLYWYQQILGQGPKLLIQFQNNGVVDDSQLPKDRFSAERLKGVDSTLKIQPAKLEDSAVYLCASSLLGGQGAGYTFGSGTRLTVV.